The next 28 T cell receptor beta chains were all read from a single sample in a study of monozygotic twins with inflammatory bowel disease. TCRdb reworked the 5' RACE reads into one entry per CDR3 protein, no DNA. Found here are approximately 400,000 distinct CDR3 sequences; the top ten clones hold under 3%. The sample was blood. The receptors were sampled from a human donor with ulcerative colitis or Crohn's disease, or a healthy co-twin of an affected twin (not recorded which).

The rearrangement links TRBV12-3 or TRBV12-4 to TRBJ2-2; TCRdb's D call of TRBD1 is untestable without DNA. This CDR3 spans 15 amino acids. The CDR3 loop is CASSLRRDNTGELFF.

This CDR3 reads CATSESGRADNQPQHF. This chain connects TRBV24-1 to TRBJ1-5; TCRdb gives TRBD1 as the D gene, but with no DNA this cannot be confirmed. This CDR3 has 16 residues. The V gene's germline CDR1 is KGHDR and CDR2 SFDVKD.

V and J are TRBV20-1 and TRBJ2-1. Germline-derived CDR1 and CDR2 are DFQATT and SNEGSKA (reference sequence). This CDR3 contains 14 residues. The chain's CDR3 is CSALRGSSYNEQFF.

The chain couples TRBV5-1 to TRBJ1-2; TCRdb selects TRBD1, and the lack of DNA leaves this call unchecked. Germline V gives CDR1 SGHRS, CDR2 YFSETQ. This CDR3 comprises 16 residues. CDR3 residues: CASSPGTEGLIYGYTF.

The rearrangement uses TRBV10-3 and TRBJ2-5; TCRdb indicates TRBD2, and absent DNA this call remains unverified. The CDR3 contains 15 residues. The germline gives CDR1 ENHRY, CDR2 SYGVKD. The CDR3 is CAISPGLVGGETQYF.

The chain uses TRBV7-8 and TRBJ2-1; TCRdb returns TRBD1, unconfirmable since there is no DNA. Germline V lookup: CDR1 SGHVS, CDR2 FQNEAQ. CDR3 length: 18 residues. Here the CDR3 reads CASSSGVGGRGRYNEQFF.

The rearrangement joins TRBV18 to TRBJ2-1; no DNA is available, so the TRBD1 call from TCRdb remains unchecked. The CDR3 loop spans 18 amino acids. Germline V gene lookup returns CDR1 KGHSH and CDR2 LQKENI. The CDR3 sequence: CASSPPAPEDPYKNEQFF.

The V and J genes are TRBV9 and TRBJ2-6; TCRdb's D call of TRBD1 is untestable without DNA. Looked up from germline, CDR1 is SGDLS and CDR2 is YYNGEE. The CDR3 consists of 16 residues. The CDR3 loop is CASSPQQGAGANVLTF.

The J gene is TRBJ2-1, the V gene TRBV12-3 or TRBV12-4; there is no DNA to check the TCRdb D call of TRBD2. The CDR3 sequence is 12 residues long. The CDR3 loop is CASSLLAHEQFF.

The chain is built from TRBV29-1 and TRBJ2-2; TCRdb lists TRBD1, though no DNA is available to test this call. Germline CDR1 SQVTM, CDR2 ANQGSEA. The CDR3 covers 13 residues. The chain's CDR3 is CSVDGPGTGELFF.

This sequence joins TRBV12-3 or TRBV12-4 and TRBJ2-2; the D gene TCRdb calls, TRBD2, cannot be checked with no DNA. This CDR3 is built from 14 residues. Here the CDR3 reads CASSLVAGGGELFF.

The CDR3 loop reads CATSDWNAGVSGYTF. The chain carries TRBV24-1 and TRBJ1-2; there is no DNA to check the TCRdb D call of TRBD1. The V gene's germline CDR1 is KGHDR and CDR2 SFDVKD. The CDR3 spans 15 residues.

V usage is TRBV14 and J usage is TRBJ1-1. CDR1 SGHDN and CDR2 FVKESK come from the germline V gene. This CDR3 is built from 14 residues. The CDR3 protein is CASSQVSGHTEAFF.

This sequence joins TRBV20-1 and TRBJ1-6. CDR3 size: 14 residues. Germline CDR1 reads DFQATT; CDR2 reads SNEGSKA (reference sequence). CDR3 in amino acids: CSAIQSSYNSPLHF.

V usage is TRBV27 and J usage is TRBJ2-7; TCRdb proposes TRBD1, but this gene call is untestable without DNA. The germline gives CDR1 MNHEY, CDR2 SMNVEV (reference sequence). This CDR3 has 14 amino acids. The CDR3 here is CASSAPTRDYEQYF.

This chain links TRBV5-4 with TRBJ2-3; TCRdb designates TRBD2, a call that cannot be tested without DNA. Germline V gives CDR1 SGHNT, CDR2 YYREEE (reference sequence). This CDR3 has 18 amino acids. CDR3 region: CASSFGTSGRASTDTQYF.

The CDR3 here is CASRVGTDTQYF. The rearrangement uses TRBV5-1 and TRBJ2-3. Germline assignment: CDR1 SGHRS and CDR2 YFSETQ. This CDR3 is built from 12 residues.

The chain has TRBV6-1 and TRBJ2-2; as DNA is missing, the TRBD1 call by TCRdb cannot be tested. The CDR3 has 15 amino acids. CDR1 is MNHNS and CDR2 is SASEGT in the germline V gene. The chain's CDR3 is CASSKGTDSTGELFF.

The chain couples TRBV11-2 to TRBJ1-1. This CDR3 is built from 15 residues. CDR1 and CDR2 (germline): SGHAT, FQNNGV. The CDR3 region is CASSRAGGGITEAFF.

The V and J genes are TRBV7-3 and TRBJ2-7. CDR1 is SGHTA, CDR2 FQGTGA, per germline. The CDR3 is made up of 12 amino acids. The CDR3 region is CASSDETYEQYF.

The chain joins TRBV7-9 to TRBJ2-5. The length of the CDR3 is 15 residues. Germline CDR1 SEHNR, CDR2 FQNEAQ (reference sequence). CDR3 residues: CASSSLDRLQETQYF.

The V call is TRBV19, the J call TRBJ2-1; the TRBD2 assignment by TCRdb is unverifiable without DNA. This CDR3 contains 16 residues. Germline lookup yields CDR1 LNHDA and CDR2 SQIVND (reference sequence). The CDR3: CASSRGLEGSYNEQFF.

This sequence joins TRBV19 and TRBJ2-1. The germline CDR1 and CDR2 sequences are LNHDA and SQIVND (reference sequence). The CDR3 totals 15 residues. The CDR3 spells CASTPTGSPYNEQFF.

This sequence joins TRBV20-1 and TRBJ2-7; TCRdb's D call, TRBD2, is unchecked because there is no DNA. The CDR3 sequence is 17 residues long. The germline gives CDR1 DFQATT, CDR2 SNEGSKA (reference sequence). CDR3 residues: CSAKSGTSGRATYEQYF.

This chain links TRBV2 with TRBJ1-2; TCRdb names TRBD1, which stays unverified in the absence of DNA. This CDR3 is 12 amino acids long. Germline CDR1 is SNHLY and CDR2 is FYNNEI. The chain's CDR3 is CASSVTEYGYTF.

The CDR3 is CASSPAGTANTEAFF. V usage is TRBV18 and J usage is TRBJ1-1; TCRdb lists TRBD1, though no DNA is available to test this call. Germline CDR1 KGHSH, CDR2 LQKENI. The CDR3 consists of 15 residues.

The chain couples TRBV5-1 to TRBJ2-1; without DNA, the TCRdb call of TRBD1 cannot be checked. Germline V gives CDR1 SGHRS, CDR2 YFSETQ. The CDR3 runs 14 residues. This CDR3 is CASSFGTTENEQFF.

The V call is TRBV19, the J call TRBJ2-3. This CDR3 contains 13 residues. Germline CDR1 is LNHDA and CDR2 is SQIVND (reference sequence). CDR3: CASSIDLPDTQYF.